These T cell receptor beta chains were read from a single sample in a study of T cell changes during pregnancy in multiple sclerosis. Sequencing used immunoSEQ multiplex PCR; TCRdb keeps in-frame clones, though not all of them. The sample consists of about 48,000 clones, approximately 95% of them appearing once. Sequenced here: CD4+ T cells from peripheral blood mononuclear cells, sampled in the first trimester of pregnancy. The receptors shown here come from a female donor with multiple sclerosis, enrolled in a pregnancy study. Each CDR3 is given with its conserved first and last residue. Each record gives: V gene, clone size, J gene, CDR3 length, D gene, CDR3 DNA, CDR3 protein. A D gene is named only where the DNA matches it firmly. The size entry is marked missing in some rows and otherwise reads once, few, many or a size class.

v_gene: TRBV7-6; abundance: .; j_gene: TRBJ1-2; len: 19; d_gene: TRBD1; CDR3nt: TGTGCCAGCAGCTTAGTTAGTGGTGGCGGGACAGGGGGCCTGGATGGCTACACCTTC; CDR3aa: CASSLVSGGGTGGLDGYTF
v_gene: TRBV7-9; abundance: .; j_gene: TRBJ1-4; len: 14; d_gene: .; CDR3nt: TGTGCCAGCAGCTTTGGACAGCCCAGTGAAAAACTGTTTTTT; CDR3aa: CASSFGQPSEKLFF
v_gene: TRBV27; abundance: .; j_gene: TRBJ1-2; len: 13; d_gene: .; CDR3nt: TGTGCCAGCAGTTTTACCGACACCACTGGCTACACCTTC; CDR3aa: CASSFTDTTGYTF
v_gene: TRBV19; abundance: .; j_gene: TRBJ1-4; len: 13; d_gene: .; CDR3nt: TGTGCCAGTAGTATAGCCGTTAATGAAAAACTGTTTTTT; CDR3aa: CASSIAVNEKLFF
v_gene: TRBV5-6; abundance: .; j_gene: TRBJ2-3; len: 13; d_gene: .; CDR3nt: TGTGCCAGCAGTTCTTTCCACTCGGATACGCAGTATTTT; CDR3aa: CASSSFHSDTQYF
v_gene: TRBV25-1; abundance: .; j_gene: TRBJ2-7; len: 12; d_gene: .; CDR3nt: TGTGCCAGCAGTGGTGGACCCACTAGGCAGTACTTC; CDR3aa: CASSGGPTRQYF
v_gene: TRBV5-4; abundance: .; j_gene: TRBJ1-1; len: 15; d_gene: TRBD1; CDR3nt: TGTGCCAGCAGCCTCGGACAGGGGGCGCTCACTGAAGCTTTCTTT; CDR3aa: CASSLGQGALTEAFF
v_gene: TRBV2; abundance: .; j_gene: TRBJ1-2; len: 14; d_gene: TRBD1; CDR3nt: TGTGCCAGCAGTGAACTCGACAGGGGATTTGGCTACACCTTC; CDR3aa: CASSELDRGFGYTF
v_gene: TRBV6-1; abundance: .; j_gene: TRBJ1-1; len: 14; d_gene: .; CDR3nt: TGTGCCAGCAGTGAAGGGACAGTGAACACTGAAGCTTTCTTT; CDR3aa: CASSEGTVNTEAFF
v_gene: TRBV4-1; abundance: medium-sized; j_gene: TRBJ2-7; len: 15; d_gene: .; CDR3nt: TGCGCCAGCAGCCAAGGGCCCGGGGATATCTACGAGCAGTACTTC; CDR3aa: CASSQGPGDIYEQYF
v_gene: TRBV11-2; abundance: .; j_gene: TRBJ2-7; len: 13; d_gene: .; CDR3nt: TGTGCCAGCAGACAACACCCGCAATACGAGCAGTACTTC; CDR3aa: CASRQHPQYEQYF
v_gene: TRBV19; abundance: .; j_gene: TRBJ1-2; len: 13; d_gene: .; CDR3nt: TGTGCCAGTACCAATCGTGGTGAGGGTGGCTACACCTTC; CDR3aa: CASTNRGEGGYTF
v_gene: TRBV6-1; abundance: .; j_gene: TRBJ2-3; len: 13; d_gene: .; CDR3nt: TGTGCCAGCAGTGAACAGGGAAGTGGTACGCAGTATTTT; CDR3aa: CASSEQGSGTQYF
v_gene: TRBV5-1; abundance: .; j_gene: TRBJ2-5; len: 14; d_gene: .; CDR3nt: TGCGCCAGCAGCTTACTAGGGGGACAAGAGACCCAGTACTTC; CDR3aa: CASSLLGGQETQYF
v_gene: TRBV5-1; abundance: .; j_gene: TRBJ1-2; len: 14; d_gene: TRBD1; CDR3nt: TGCGCCAGCAGCCCGGGGACAGACAATCATGGCTACACCTTC; CDR3aa: CASSPGTDNHGYTF
v_gene: TRBV7-8; abundance: .; j_gene: TRBJ2-2; len: 17; d_gene: TRBD1; CDR3nt: TGTGCCAGCAGCCCCCCTCTGAGGGACAGGAAGACCGGGGAGCTGTTTTTT; CDR3aa: CASSPPLRDRKTGELFF
v_gene: TRBV28; abundance: few; j_gene: TRBJ1-1; len: 14; d_gene: .; CDR3nt: TGTGCCAGCAGCCCAGGGGCCTTGAACACTGAAGCTTTCTTT; CDR3aa: CASSPGALNTEAFF
v_gene: TRBV7-9; abundance: .; j_gene: TRBJ2-1; len: 15; d_gene: .; CDR3nt: TGTGCCAGCAGCTTTTCGCGGCAGGGGTTCGATGAGCAGTTCTTC; CDR3aa: CASSFSRQGFDEQFF
v_gene: TRBV7-9; abundance: .; j_gene: TRBJ1-1; len: 14; d_gene: .; CDR3nt: TGTGCCAGCAGCTTAGCAACAGGGAACACTGAAGCTTTCTTT; CDR3aa: CASSLATGNTEAFF
v_gene: TRBV7-3; abundance: .; j_gene: TRBJ2-5; len: 14; d_gene: TRBD2; CDR3nt: TGTGCCAGCAGTCCGGGGGGATCGGCAGAGACCCAGTACTTC; CDR3aa: CASSPGGSAETQYF
v_gene: TRBV30; abundance: .; j_gene: TRBJ2-5; len: 11; d_gene: .; CDR3nt: TGTGCCTGGACAGATCGAGAGACCCAGTACTTC; CDR3aa: CAWTDRETQYF
v_gene: TRBV11-2; abundance: .; j_gene: TRBJ2-2; len: 17; d_gene: TRBD2; CDR3nt: TGTGCCAGCAGCCTACTAGCGGGGGGGCGTAGCACCGGGGAGCTGTTTTTT; CDR3aa: CASSLLAGGRSTGELFF
v_gene: TRBV6-1; abundance: .; j_gene: TRBJ2-7; len: 13; d_gene: .; CDR3nt: TGTGCCAGCAGTGAAGCATGGGGCGGATCTGTGTACTTC; CDR3aa: CASSEAWGGSVYF
v_gene: TRBV2; abundance: .; j_gene: TRBJ2-6; len: 16; d_gene: .; CDR3nt: TGTGCCAGCAGTGAAGATTCAGGGAAAAGGGCCAACGTCCTGACTTTC; CDR3aa: CASSEDSGKRANVLTF
v_gene: TRBV7-9; abundance: .; j_gene: TRBJ2-3; len: 15; d_gene: TRBD2; CDR3nt: TGTGCCAGCAGCTTAGTTCTAGCGGTGGCAGATACGCAGTATTTT; CDR3aa: CASSLVLAVADTQYF
v_gene: TRBV2; abundance: .; j_gene: TRBJ1-4; len: 14; d_gene: .; CDR3nt: TGTGCCAGCAGTGGGCAGGGTATAGGAGAAAAACTGTTTTTT; CDR3aa: CASSGQGIGEKLFF
v_gene: TRBV6-1; abundance: once; j_gene: TRBJ2-5; len: 16; d_gene: TRBD2; CDR3nt: TGTGCCAGCAGTGTGTCTAGCGGGGGGCGGGGGGAGACCCAGTACTTC; CDR3aa: CASSVSSGGRGETQYF
v_gene: TRBV7-9; abundance: once; j_gene: TRBJ1-5; len: 14; d_gene: .; CDR3nt: TGTGCCAGCAGTGGAGGACAGTTAAATCAGCCCCAGCATTTT; CDR3aa: CASSGGQLNQPQHF
v_gene: TRBV4-1; abundance: .; j_gene: TRBJ1-4; len: 12; d_gene: .; CDR3nt: TGCGCCAGCAGCCACCCACAGGGTAGCCTGTTTTTT; CDR3aa: CASSHPQGSLFF
v_gene: TRBV18; abundance: .; j_gene: TRBJ1-4; len: 14; d_gene: TRBD1; CDR3nt: TGTGCCAGCTCACCTACAACAGGGGGAGAAAAACTGTTTTTT; CDR3aa: CASSPTTGGEKLFF
v_gene: TRBV18; abundance: .; j_gene: TRBJ1-2; len: 13; d_gene: .; CDR3nt: TGTGCCAGCTCACCGGCGGGGGCTGGAGGCTACACCTTC; CDR3aa: CASSPAGAGGYTF
v_gene: TRBV5-4; abundance: .; j_gene: TRBJ1-2; len: 13; d_gene: .; CDR3nt: TGTGCCAGCAGCTTGGGTAGAGGTTATGGCTACACCTTC; CDR3aa: CASSLGRGYGYTF
v_gene: TRBV7-3; abundance: .; j_gene: TRBJ2-1; len: 16; d_gene: TRBD2; CDR3nt: TGTGCCAGCAGCTTGGGGTTAGCGGGGGGGTACAATGAGCAGTTCTTC; CDR3aa: CASSLGLAGGYNEQFF
v_gene: TRBV27; abundance: .; j_gene: TRBJ1-1; len: 15; d_gene: .; CDR3nt: TGTGCCAGCAGTTTATCAATGATCAGAAACACTGAAGCTTTCTTT; CDR3aa: CASSLSMIRNTEAFF
v_gene: TRBV7-6; abundance: .; j_gene: TRBJ2-5; len: 14; d_gene: TRBD2; CDR3nt: TGTGCCAGCAGCACCTGGGGGGGGCAAGAGACCCAGTACTTC; CDR3aa: CASSTWGGQETQYF
v_gene: TRBV15; abundance: .; j_gene: TRBJ1-1; len: 17; d_gene: .; CDR3nt: TGTGCCACCAGCAGAGATCTCAGGGACAAGTTGTTCACTGAAGCTTTCTTT; CDR3aa: CATSRDLRDKLFTEAFF
v_gene: TRBV5-1; abundance: once; j_gene: TRBJ2-5; len: 14; d_gene: .; CDR3nt: TGCGCCAGCAGCCCCCAGGGAAGGCGGGAGACCCAGTACTTC; CDR3aa: CASSPQGRRETQYF
v_gene: TRBV5-4; abundance: .; j_gene: TRBJ2-3; len: 16; d_gene: .; CDR3nt: TGTGCCAGCAGCCCGGGGGGCGGGGCGACCGGGGGTACGCAGTATTTT; CDR3aa: CASSPGGGATGGTQYF
v_gene: TRBV7-7; abundance: .; j_gene: TRBJ2-7; len: 14; d_gene: .; CDR3nt: TGTGCTAGCAGCTTAGGCGGGCAGGCCCTGGAGCAGTACTTC; CDR3aa: CASSLGGQALEQYF
v_gene: TRBV9; abundance: .; j_gene: TRBJ2-5; len: 15; d_gene: TRBD1; CDR3nt: TGTGCCAGCAGCGTAGGGGGACAGGGTCGGGAGACCCAGTACTTC; CDR3aa: CASSVGGQGRETQYF